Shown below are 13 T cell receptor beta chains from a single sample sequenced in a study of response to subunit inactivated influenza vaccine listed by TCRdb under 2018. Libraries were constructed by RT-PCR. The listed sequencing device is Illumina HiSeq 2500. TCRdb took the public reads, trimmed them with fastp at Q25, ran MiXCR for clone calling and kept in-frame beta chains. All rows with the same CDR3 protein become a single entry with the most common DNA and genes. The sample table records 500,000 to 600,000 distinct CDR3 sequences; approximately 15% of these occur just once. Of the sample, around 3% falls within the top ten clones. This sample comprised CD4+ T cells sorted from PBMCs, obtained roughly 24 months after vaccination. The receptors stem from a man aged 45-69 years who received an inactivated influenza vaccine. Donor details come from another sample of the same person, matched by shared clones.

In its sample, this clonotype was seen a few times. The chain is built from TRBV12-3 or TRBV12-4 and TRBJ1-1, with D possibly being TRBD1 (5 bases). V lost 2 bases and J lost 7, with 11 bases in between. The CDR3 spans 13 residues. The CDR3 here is CASSLLGQYEAFF. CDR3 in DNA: TGTGCCAGCAGTTTACTAGGACAATATGAAGCTTTCTTT.

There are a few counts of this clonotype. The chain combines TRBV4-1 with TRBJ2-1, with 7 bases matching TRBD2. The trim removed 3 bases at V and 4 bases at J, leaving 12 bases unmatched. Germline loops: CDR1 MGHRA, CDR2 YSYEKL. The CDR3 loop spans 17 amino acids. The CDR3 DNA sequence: TGCGCCAGCAGCCACCCCCCGGGTTGGGGACTATACAATGAGCAGTTCTTC. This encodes CASSHPPGWGLYNEQFF.

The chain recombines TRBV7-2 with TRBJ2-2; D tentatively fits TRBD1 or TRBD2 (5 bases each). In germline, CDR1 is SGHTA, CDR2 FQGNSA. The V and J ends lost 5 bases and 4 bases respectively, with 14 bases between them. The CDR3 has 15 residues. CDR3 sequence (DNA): TGTGCCAGCAGCGCCTCGGGACGTTTCACCGGGGAGCTGTTTTTT. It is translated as CASSASGRFTGELFF.

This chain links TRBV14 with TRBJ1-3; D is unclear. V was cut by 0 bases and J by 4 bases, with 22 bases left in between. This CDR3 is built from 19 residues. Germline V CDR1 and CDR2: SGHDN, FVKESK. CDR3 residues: CASSQDASTLNLAGNTIYF. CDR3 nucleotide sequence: TGTGCCAGCAGCCAAGATGCTTCTACTCTCAATCTAGCCGGAAACACCATATATTTT.

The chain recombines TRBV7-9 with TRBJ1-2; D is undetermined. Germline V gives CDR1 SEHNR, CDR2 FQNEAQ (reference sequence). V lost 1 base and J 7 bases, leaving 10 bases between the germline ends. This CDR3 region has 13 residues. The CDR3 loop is CASSLGAQGGYTF. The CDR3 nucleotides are TGTGCCAGCAGCTTAGGGGCGCAAGGTGGCTACACCTTC.

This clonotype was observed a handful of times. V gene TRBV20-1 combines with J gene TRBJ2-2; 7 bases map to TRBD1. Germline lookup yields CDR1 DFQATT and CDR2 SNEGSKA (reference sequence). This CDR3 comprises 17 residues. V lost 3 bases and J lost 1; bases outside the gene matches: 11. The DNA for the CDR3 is TGCAGTGCTAGGGATACTCGACAGGGTTGGAACACCGGGGAGCTGTTTTTT. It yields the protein CSARDTRQGWNTGELFF.

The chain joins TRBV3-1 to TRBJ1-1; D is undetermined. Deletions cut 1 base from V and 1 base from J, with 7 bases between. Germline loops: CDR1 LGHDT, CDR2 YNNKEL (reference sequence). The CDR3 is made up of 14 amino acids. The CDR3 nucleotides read TGTGCCAGCAGCCAAGTTCCTCAGAACACTGAAGCTTTCTTT. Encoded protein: CASSQVPQNTEAFF.

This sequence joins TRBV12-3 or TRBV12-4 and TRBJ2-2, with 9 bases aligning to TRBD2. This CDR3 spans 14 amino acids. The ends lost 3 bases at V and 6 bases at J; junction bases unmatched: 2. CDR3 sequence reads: CASSFGGGAGELFF. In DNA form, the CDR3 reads TGTGCCAGCAGTTTCGGCGGGGGGGCCGGGGAGCTGTTTTTT.

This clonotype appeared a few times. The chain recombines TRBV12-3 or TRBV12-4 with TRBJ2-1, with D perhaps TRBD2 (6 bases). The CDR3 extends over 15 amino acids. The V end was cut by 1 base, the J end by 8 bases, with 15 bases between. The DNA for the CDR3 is TGTGCCAGCAGTTTAGTAGGGCTAGCGTCCGATGAGCAGTTCTTC. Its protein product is CASSLVGLASDEQFF.

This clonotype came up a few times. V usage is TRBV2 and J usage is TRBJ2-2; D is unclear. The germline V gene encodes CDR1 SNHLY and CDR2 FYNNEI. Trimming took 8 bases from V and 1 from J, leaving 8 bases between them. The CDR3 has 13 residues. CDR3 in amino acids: CASLTENTGELFF. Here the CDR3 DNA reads TGTGCCAGCCTTACAGAGAACACCGGGGAGCTGTTTTTT.

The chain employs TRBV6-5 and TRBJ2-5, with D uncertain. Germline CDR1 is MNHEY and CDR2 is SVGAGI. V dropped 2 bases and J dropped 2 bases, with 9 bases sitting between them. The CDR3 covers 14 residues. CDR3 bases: TGTGCCAGCAGTTACGGACGGTTACAAGAGACCCAGTACTTC. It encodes CASSYGRLQETQYF.

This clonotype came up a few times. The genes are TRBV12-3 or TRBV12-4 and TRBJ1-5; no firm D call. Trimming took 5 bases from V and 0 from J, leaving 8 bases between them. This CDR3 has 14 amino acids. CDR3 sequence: CASSGIYSNQPQHF. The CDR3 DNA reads TGTGCCAGCAGTGGGATTTATAGCAATCAGCCCCAGCATTTT.

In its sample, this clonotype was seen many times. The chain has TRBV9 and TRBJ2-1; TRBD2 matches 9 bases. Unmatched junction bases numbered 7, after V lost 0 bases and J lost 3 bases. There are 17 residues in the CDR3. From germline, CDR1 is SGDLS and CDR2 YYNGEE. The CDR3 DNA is TGTGCCAGCAGCGTAGACGGGGGACTAGCTTTCTACAATGAGCAGTTCTTC. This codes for CASSVDGGLAFYNEQFF. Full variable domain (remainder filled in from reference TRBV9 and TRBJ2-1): DSGVTQTPKHLITATGQRVTLRCSPRSGDLSVYWYQQSLDQGLQFLIQYYNGEERAKGNILERFSAQQFPDLHSELNLSSLELGDSALYFCASSVDGGLAFYNEQFFGPGTRLTVL.